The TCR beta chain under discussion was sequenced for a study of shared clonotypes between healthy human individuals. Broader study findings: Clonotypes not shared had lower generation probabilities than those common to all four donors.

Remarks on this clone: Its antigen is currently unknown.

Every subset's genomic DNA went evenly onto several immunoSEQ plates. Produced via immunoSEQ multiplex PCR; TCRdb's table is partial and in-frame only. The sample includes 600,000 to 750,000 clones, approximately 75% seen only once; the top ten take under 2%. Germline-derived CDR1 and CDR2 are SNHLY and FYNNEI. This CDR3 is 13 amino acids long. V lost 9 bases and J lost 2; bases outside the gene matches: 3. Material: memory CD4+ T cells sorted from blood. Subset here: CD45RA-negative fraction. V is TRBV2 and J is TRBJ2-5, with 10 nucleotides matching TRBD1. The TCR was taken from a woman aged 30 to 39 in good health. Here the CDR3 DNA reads TGTGCCAGTCTGGACAGGGGGCAAGAGACCCAGTACTTC. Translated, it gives CASLDRGQETQYF.